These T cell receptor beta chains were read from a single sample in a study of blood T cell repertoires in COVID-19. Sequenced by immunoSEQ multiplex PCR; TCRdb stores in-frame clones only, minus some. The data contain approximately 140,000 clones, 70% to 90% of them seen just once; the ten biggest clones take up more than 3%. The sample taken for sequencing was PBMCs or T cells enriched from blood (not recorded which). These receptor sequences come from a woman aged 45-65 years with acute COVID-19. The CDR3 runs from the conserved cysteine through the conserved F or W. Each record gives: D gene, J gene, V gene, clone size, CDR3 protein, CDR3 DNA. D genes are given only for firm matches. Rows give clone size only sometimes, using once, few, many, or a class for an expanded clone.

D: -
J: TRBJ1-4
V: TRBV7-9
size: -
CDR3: CASSPQGQGISEKLFF
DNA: TGTGCCAGCAGCCCCCAGGGGCAGGGAATTTCCGAAAAACTGTTTTTT

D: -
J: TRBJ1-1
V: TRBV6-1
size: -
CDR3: CASGGGSNSMNTEAFF
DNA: TGTGCCAGCGGTGGAGGGTCAAATTCTATGAACACTGAAGCTTTCTTT

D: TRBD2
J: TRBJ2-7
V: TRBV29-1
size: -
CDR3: CSVDKRGSYEQYF
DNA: TGCAGCGTTGATAAGCGGGGGTCCTACGAGCAGTACTTC

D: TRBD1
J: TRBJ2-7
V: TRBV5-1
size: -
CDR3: CASSPGTGLYF
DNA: TGCGCCAGCAGCCCGGGGACAGGGCTGTACTTC

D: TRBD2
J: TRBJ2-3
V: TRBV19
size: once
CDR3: CASTPTSATDTQYF
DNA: TGTGCCAGTACCCCCACTAGCGCCACAGATACGCAGTATTTT

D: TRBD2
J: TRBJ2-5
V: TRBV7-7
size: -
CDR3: CASSLGPTSGSQETQYF
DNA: TGTGCCAGCAGCTTAGGGCCGACTAGCGGGTCCCAAGAGACCCAGTACTTC

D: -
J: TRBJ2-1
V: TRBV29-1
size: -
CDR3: CSVEPRAGSYNEQFF
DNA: TGCAGCGTTGAACCGCGAGCGGGCTCCTACAATGAGCAGTTCTTC

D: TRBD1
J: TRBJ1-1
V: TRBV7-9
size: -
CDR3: CASSDRTGRTNTEAFF
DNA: TGTGCCAGCAGCGATCGGACAGGGCGAACGAACACTGAAGCTTTCTTT

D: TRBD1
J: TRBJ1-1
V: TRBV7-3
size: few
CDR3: CASSLYPTLPSGTGTEAFF
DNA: TGTGCCAGCAGCTTATACCCCACGCTACCGAGCGGGACAGGGACTGAAGCTTTCTTT

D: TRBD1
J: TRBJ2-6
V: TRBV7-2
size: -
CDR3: CASSISLGQGVSGANVLTF
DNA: TGTGCCAGCAGTATCTCCTTGGGACAGGGGGTGTCTGGGGCCAACGTCCTGACTTTC

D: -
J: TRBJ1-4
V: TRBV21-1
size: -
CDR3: CASSTPLGWEKLFF
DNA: TGTGCCAGCAGCACTCCGCTGGGCTGGGAAAAACTGTTTTTT

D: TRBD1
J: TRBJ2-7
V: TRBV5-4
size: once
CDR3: CASSFDRGREQYF
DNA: TGTGCCAGCAGCTTTGACAGGGGGCGAGAGCAGTACTTC

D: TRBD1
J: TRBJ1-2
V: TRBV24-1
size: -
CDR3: CATSDTTGAGGYTF
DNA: TGTGCCACCAGTGATACGACAGGGGCAGGGGGCTACACCTTC

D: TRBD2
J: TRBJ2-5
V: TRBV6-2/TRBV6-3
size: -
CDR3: CASSFYGPSGPSETQYF
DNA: TGTGCCAGCAGTTTTTACGGCCCTAGCGGGCCCTCAGAGACCCAGTACTTC

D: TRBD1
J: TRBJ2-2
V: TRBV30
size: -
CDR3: CAWGTGAYTGELFF
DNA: TGTGCCTGGGGGACAGGGGCGTACACCGGGGAGCTGTTTTTT

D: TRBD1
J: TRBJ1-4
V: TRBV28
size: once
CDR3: CASRGGTATNEKLFF
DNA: TGTGCCAGCAGGGGTGGGACAGCAACTAATGAAAAACTGTTTTTT

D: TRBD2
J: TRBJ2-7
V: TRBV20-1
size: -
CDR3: CSARGGLAGGF
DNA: TGCAGTGCTAGGGGGGGACTAGCGGGAGGGTTC

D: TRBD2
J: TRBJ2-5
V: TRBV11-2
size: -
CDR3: CASSGGGAAQETQYF
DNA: TGTGCCAGCAGCGGCGGGGGGGCAGCTCAAGAGACCCAGTACTTC

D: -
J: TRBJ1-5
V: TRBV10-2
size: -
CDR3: CASSESKGSQPQHF
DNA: TGCGCCAGCAGTGAGTCCAAAGGGAGCCAGCCCCAGCATTTT

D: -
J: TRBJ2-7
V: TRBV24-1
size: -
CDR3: CATSDRVPGEQYF
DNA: TGTGCCACCAGTGACAGGGTACCAGGCGAGCAGTACTTC

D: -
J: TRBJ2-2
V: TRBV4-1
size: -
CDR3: CASSQDGERSGELFF
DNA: TGCGCCAGCAGCCAAGATGGGGAGAGGTCCGGGGAGCTGTTTTTT

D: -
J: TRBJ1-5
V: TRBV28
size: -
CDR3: CASRLGGAGGQPQHF
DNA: TGTGCCAGCAGACTCGGGGGGGCCGGGGGTCAGCCCCAGCATTTT

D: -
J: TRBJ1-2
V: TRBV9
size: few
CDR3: CASSARLDALYGYTF
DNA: TGTGCCAGCAGCGCCAGACTCGACGCCCTCTATGGCTACACCTTC

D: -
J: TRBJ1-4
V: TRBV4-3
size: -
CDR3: CASSQDQSGAGEKLFF
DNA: TGCGCCAGCAGCCAAGATCAATCAGGGGCTGGGGAAAAACTGTTTTTT

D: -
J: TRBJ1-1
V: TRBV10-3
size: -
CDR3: CAIRPMGQPLGAFF
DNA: TGTGCCATCAGGCCGATGGGACAACCTCTTGGAGCTTTCTTT

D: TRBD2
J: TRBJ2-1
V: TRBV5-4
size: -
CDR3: CASSTGLAGGGSYNEQFF
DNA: TGTGCCAGCAGCACCGGACTAGCGGGAGGGGGCTCCTACAATGAGCAGTTCTTC

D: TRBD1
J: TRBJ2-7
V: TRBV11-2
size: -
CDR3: CASSPGQYYEQYF
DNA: TGTGCCAGCAGCCCGGGACAGTACTACGAGCAGTACTTC

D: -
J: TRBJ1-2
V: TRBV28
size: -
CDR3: CASSLDRRGYTF
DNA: TGTGCCAGCAGTTTAGACAGACGGGGCTACACCTTC

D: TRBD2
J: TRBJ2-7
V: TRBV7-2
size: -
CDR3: CASRGLAGISYEQYF
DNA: TGTGCCAGCAGGGGACTAGCGGGAATTAGTTACGAGCAGTACTTC

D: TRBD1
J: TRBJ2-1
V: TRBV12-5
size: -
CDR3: CASVPQDRAYNEQFF
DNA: TGTGCTAGTGTCCCCCAGGACAGGGCCTACAATGAGCAGTTCTTC

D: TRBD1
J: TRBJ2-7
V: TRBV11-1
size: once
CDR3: CASSLGQEIYEQYF
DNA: TGTGCCAGCAGCTTGGGACAGGAGATCTACGAGCAGTACTTC

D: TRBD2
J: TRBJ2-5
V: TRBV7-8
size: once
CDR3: CASSLTSGRGAETQYF
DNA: TGTGCCAGCAGCCTGACTAGCGGGAGGGGGGCAGAGACCCAGTACTTC

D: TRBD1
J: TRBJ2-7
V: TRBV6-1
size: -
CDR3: CASSEAVGQGSREQYF
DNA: TGTGCCAGCAGTGAAGCGGTTGGACAGGGGAGTCGCGAGCAGTACTTC

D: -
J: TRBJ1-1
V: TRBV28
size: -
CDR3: CASSSPGSSEAFF
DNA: TGTGCCAGCAGTTCCCCGGGATCCTCTGAAGCTTTCTTT

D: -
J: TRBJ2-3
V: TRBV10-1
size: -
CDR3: CASSGQGQSGTDTQYF
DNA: TGCGCCAGCAGCGGACAAGGACAATCCGGGACAGATACGCAGTATTTT